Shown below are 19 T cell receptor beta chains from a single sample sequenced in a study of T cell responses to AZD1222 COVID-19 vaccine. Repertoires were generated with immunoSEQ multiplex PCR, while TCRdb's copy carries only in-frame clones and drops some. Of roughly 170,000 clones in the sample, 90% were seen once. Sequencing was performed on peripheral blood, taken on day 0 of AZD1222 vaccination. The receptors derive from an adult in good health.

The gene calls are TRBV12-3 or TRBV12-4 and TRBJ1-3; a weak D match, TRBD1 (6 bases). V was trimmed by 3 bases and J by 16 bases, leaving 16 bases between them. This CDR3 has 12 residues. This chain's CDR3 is CASSLPRDKVYF. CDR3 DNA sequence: TGTGCCAGCAGTTTGCCCCGGGACAAGGTGTATTTT.

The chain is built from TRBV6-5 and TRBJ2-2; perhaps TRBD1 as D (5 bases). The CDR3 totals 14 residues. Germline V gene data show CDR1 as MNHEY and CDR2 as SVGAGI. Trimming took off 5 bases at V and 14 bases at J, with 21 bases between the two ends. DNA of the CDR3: TGTGCCAGCAGTACTCGACAGTCGAGCCCCTCACTGTTTTTT. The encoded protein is CASSTRQSSPSLFF.

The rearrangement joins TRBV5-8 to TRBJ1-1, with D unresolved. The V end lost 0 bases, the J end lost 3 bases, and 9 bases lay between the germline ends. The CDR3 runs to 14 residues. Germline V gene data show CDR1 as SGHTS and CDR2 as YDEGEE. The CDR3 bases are TGTGCCAGCAGCTTGGAGGGCGCGGACACTGAAGCTTTCTTT. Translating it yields CASSLEGADTEAFF.

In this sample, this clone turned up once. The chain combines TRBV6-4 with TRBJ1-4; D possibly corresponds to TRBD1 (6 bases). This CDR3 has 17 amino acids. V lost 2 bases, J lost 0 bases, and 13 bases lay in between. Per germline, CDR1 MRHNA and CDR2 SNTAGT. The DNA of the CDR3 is TGTGCCAGCAGTGACGACCCTCAGGGGTCAACTAATGAAAAACTGTTTTTT. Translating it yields CASSDDPQGSTNEKLFF.

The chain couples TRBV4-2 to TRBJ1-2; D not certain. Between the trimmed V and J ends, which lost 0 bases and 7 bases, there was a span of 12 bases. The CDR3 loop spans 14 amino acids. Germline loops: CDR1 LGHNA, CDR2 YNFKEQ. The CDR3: CASSQDVGVGGYTF. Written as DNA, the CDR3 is TGTGCCAGCAGCCAAGATGTTGGGGTTGGTGGCTACACCTTC.

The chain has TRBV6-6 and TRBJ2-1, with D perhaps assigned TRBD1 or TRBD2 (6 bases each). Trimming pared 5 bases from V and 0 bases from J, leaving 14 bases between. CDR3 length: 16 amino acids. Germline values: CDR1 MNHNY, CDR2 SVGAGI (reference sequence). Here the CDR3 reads CASSNRDGSSYNEQFF. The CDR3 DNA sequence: TGTGCCAGCAGTAACAGGGACGGGAGCTCCTACAATGAGCAGTTCTTC.

CDR3 sequence (DNA): TGTGCCAGCAGCCAAGATTCGGGATCTGAAGCTTTCTTT. Translation: CASSQDSGSEAFF. J is TRBJ1-1 and V is TRBV3-1 (or the pseudogene TRBV3-2); no clear D. CDR3 length: 13 amino acids. The V gene's germline CDR1 is LGHDT and CDR2 YNNKEL (reference sequence). With 0 bases removed from V and 6 bases from J, the gap between germline ends came to 8 bases.

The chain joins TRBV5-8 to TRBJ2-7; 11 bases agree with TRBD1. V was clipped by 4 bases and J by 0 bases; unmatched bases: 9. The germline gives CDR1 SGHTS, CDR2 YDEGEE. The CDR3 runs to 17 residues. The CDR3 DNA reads TGTGCCAGCAGCCCGGGGAAGGGACAGGGGGTCTCCTACGAGCAGTACTTC. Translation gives CASSPGKGQGVSYEQYF.

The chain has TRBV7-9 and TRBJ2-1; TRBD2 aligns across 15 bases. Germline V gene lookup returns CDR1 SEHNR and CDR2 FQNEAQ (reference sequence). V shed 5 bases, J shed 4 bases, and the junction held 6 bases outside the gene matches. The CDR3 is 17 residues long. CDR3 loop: CASSRTSGGESYNEQFF. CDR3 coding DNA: TGTGCCAGCAGCCGGACTAGCGGGGGGGAGAGTTACAATGAGCAGTTCTTC.

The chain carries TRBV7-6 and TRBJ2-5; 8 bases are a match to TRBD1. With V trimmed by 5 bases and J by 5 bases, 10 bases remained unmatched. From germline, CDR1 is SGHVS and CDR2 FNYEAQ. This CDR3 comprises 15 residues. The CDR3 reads CASSAPGTGGETQYF. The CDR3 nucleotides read TGTGCCAGCAGCGCACCGGGGACAGGTGGTGAGACCCAGTACTTC.

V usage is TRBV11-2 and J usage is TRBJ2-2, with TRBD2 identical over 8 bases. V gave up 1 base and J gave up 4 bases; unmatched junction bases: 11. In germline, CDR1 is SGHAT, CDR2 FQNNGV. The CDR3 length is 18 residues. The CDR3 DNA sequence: TGTGCCAGCAGCTTAGCACCTACGGGGGGGCCAGGCACCGGGGAGCTGTTTTTT. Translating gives CASSLAPTGGPGTGELFF. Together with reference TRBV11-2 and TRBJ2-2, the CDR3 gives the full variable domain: EAGVAQSPRYKIIEKRQSVAFWCNPISGHATLYWYQQILGQGPKLLIQFQNNGVVDDSQLPKDRFSAERLKGVDSTLKIQPAKLEDSAVYLCASSLAPTGGPGTGELFFGEGSRLTVL.

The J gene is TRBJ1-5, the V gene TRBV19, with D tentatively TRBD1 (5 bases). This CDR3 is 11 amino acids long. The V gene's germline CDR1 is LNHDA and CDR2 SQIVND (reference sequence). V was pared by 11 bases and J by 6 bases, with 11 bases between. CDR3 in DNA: TGTGCCGGCGGGGCGGGTCAGCCCCAGCATTTT. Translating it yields CAGGAGQPQHF.

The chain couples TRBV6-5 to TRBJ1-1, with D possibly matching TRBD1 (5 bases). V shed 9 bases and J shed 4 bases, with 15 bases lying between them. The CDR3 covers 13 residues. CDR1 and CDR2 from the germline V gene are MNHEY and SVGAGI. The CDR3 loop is CASSSGRGTEAFF. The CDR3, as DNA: TGTGCCAGTTCCTCGGGACGGGGCACTGAAGCTTTCTTT.

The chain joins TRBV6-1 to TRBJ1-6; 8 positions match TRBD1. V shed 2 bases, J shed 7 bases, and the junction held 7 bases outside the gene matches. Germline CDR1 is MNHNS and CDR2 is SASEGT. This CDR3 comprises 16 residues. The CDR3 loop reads CASSEIPRGLNSPLHF. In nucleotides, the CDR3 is TGTGCCAGCAGTGAAATCCCCAGGGGGCTGAATTCACCCCTCCACTTT.

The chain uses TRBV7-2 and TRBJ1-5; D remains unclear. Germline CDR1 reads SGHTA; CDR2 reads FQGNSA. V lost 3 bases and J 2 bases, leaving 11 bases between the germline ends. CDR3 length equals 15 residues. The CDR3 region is CASSFGRAGNQPQHF. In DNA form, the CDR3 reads TGTGCCAGCAGCTTCGGTAGGGCCGGCAATCAGCCCCAGCATTTT. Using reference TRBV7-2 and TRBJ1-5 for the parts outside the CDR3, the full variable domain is GAGVSQSPSNKVTEKGKDVELRCDPISGHTALYWYRQSLGQGLEFLIYFQGNSAPDKSGLPSDRFSAERTGGSVSTLTIQRTQQEDSAVYLCASSFGRAGNQPQHFGDGTRLSIL.

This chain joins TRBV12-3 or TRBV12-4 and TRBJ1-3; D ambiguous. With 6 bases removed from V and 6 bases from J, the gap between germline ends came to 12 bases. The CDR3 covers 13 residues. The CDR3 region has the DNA TGTGCCAGCAGAAATACCCCGGCAAACACCATATATTTT. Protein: CASRNTPANTIYF.

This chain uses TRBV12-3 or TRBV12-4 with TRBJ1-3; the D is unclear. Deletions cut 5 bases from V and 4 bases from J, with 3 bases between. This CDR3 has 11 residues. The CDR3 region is CASSQGNTIYF. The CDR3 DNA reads TGTGCCAGCAGTCAGGGAAACACCATATATTTT.

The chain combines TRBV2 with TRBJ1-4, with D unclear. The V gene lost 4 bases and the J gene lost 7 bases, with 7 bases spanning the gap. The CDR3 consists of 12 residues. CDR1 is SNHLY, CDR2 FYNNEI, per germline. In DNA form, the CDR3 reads TGTGCCAGCAGTGCATTGGGTGAAAAACTGTTTTTT. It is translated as CASSALGEKLFF.

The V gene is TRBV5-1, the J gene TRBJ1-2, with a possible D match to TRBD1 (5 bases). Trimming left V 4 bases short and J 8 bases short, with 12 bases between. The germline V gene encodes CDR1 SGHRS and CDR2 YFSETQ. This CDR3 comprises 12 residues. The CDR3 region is CASSPTGSGYTF. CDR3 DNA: TGCGCCAGCAGCCCCACAGGCTCCGGCTACACCTTC.